Listed below are T cell receptor beta chains from one sample, sequenced in a study of T cell repertoires in cytomegalovirus infection. Their antigens are not known. TCRdb recomputed calls from the reads with MiXCR, one row per CDR3 protein. Of about 310,000 distinct CDR3 sequences in the sample, around 25% are singletons; the top ten hold about an eighth. The sequenced sample was cultured PBMCs, obtained from culture after CMV antigen stimulation. These receptors were taken from a human donor in good health (CMV status not recorded). Some clones in this sample may be carry-over from other donors' samples. The CDR3 runs from the conserved cysteine through the conserved F or W. The order of the fields is J gene, V gene, D gene, clone size, CDR3 DNA, CDR3 protein. D genes are given only for firm matches. Not every row has a clone size; where given, it reads once, few, many or a size class.

J: TRBJ1-1; V: TRBV7-9; D: TRBD1; size: few; DNA: TGTGCCAGCAGCTTCTCGACAGGGTGGACCACTGAAGCTTTCTTT; CDR3: CASSFSTGWTTEAFF
J: TRBJ2-5; V: TRBV6-2/TRBV6-3; D: -; size: -; DNA: TGTGCCGCCGGAGGGGAAGAGACCCAGTACTTC; CDR3: CAAGGEETQYF
J: TRBJ1-1; V: TRBV12-3/TRBV12-4; D: TRBD1; size: -; DNA: TGTGCCAGTCGACAGGGGGTTTTAACTGAAGCTTTCTTT; CDR3: CASRQGVLTEAFF
J: TRBJ1-6; V: TRBV28; D: -; size: -; DNA: TGTGCCAGCATACCGGGACCCACTAATTCACCCCTCCACTTT; CDR3: CASIPGPTNSPLHF
J: TRBJ2-3; V: TRBV27; D: TRBD2; size: -; DNA: TGTGCCAGCAGTTTATCTAGCGGGAGAGGGGGGAGACGGACAGATACGCAGTATTTT; CDR3: CASSLSSGRGGRRTDTQYF
J: TRBJ2-2; V: TRBV12-5; D: TRBD2; size: medium-sized; DNA: TGTGCTAGTGGTTCCGAAGTCCTAGCGGGAGAGACCGGGGAGCTGTTTTTT; CDR3: CASGSEVLAGETGELFF
J: TRBJ2-4; V: TRBV15; D: TRBD2; size: -; DNA: TGTGCCACCAGCGAGGGGACTAGCGGGAGCCTGGACATTCAGTACTTC; CDR3: CATSEGTSGSLDIQYF
J: TRBJ2-7; V: TRBV11-2; D: -; size: many; DNA: TGTGCCGCCCGGGACAACTCCTACGAGCAGTACTTC; CDR3: CAARDNSYEQYF
J: TRBJ2-3; V: TRBV12-3/TRBV12-4; D: TRBD2; size: few; DNA: TGTGCCAGCAGTTCCCTTGGGAGGGTTACAGATACGCAGTATTTT; CDR3: CASSSLGRVTDTQYF
J: TRBJ1-4; V: TRBV6-6; D: -; size: -; DNA: TGTGCCATTGGACAGGAAAAACTGTTTTTT; CDR3: CAIGQEKLFF
J: TRBJ2-1; V: TRBV9; D: TRBD2; size: few; DNA: TGTGCCAGCAGCAAGGGACTAGCGGGAGGTCGAAATGAGCAGTTCTTC; CDR3: CASSKGLAGGRNEQFF
J: TRBJ1-5; V: TRBV20-1; D: -; size: few; DNA: TGCAGTGCTACACAGGGTGTAGCCCAGCCCCAGCATTTT; CDR3: CSATQGVAQPQHF
J: TRBJ1-5; V: TRBV6-8; D: TRBD1; size: -; DNA: TGTGCCGCGGGACAGGGGACGAACCAGCCCCAGCATTTT; CDR3: CAAGQGTNQPQHF
J: TRBJ2-7; V: TRBV6-2/TRBV6-3; D: TRBD2; size: -; DNA: TGTGCCAGCAGTTCGTCCTTAGCGGGAGCCATCTACGAGCAGTACTTC; CDR3: CASSSSLAGAIYEQYF
J: TRBJ1-2; V: TRBV4-3; D: TRBD1; size: few; DNA: TGCGCCAGCAGCCAAGCGTCGGACAGGGGGTTCTACACCTTC; CDR3: CASSQASDRGFYTF
J: TRBJ2-1; V: TRBV24-1; D: -; size: -; DNA: TGTGCCACCAGTCCAAACCCGGGGGACGCCTTCTACAATGAGCAGTTCTTC; CDR3: CATSPNPGDAFYNEQFF
J: TRBJ2-7; V: TRBV28; D: TRBD1; size: -; DNA: TGTGCCAGCAGTTGGCGGCTAAGGGGGCGATGGGAGCAGTACTTC; CDR3: CASSWRLRGRWEQYF
J: TRBJ2-1; V: TRBV19; D: TRBD2; size: -; DNA: TGTGCCAGTAGTATAAGCTTGGCTAGCGGGAGAAATGAGCAGTTCTTC; CDR3: CASSISLASGRNEQFF
J: TRBJ2-1; V: TRBV15; D: -; size: few; DNA: TGTGCCACCAGCAGAGCGGGCGGGAAAACTACCAGCTCCTACAATGAGCAGTTCTTC; CDR3: CATSRAGGKTTSSYNEQFF
J: TRBJ2-2; V: TRBV29-1; D: TRBD1; size: -; DNA: TGCAGCGTCACCGGGACAGCAAACACCGGGGAGCTGTTTTTT; CDR3: CSVTGTANTGELFF
J: TRBJ1-4; V: TRBV6-8; D: -; size: few; DNA: TGTGCCAGTTCTGGGGAGGGAGGTGAAAAACTGTTTTTT; CDR3: CASSGEGGEKLFF
J: TRBJ2-7; V: TRBV3-1; D: -; size: few; DNA: TGTGCCAGCAGCCAAGACCTCTCGGGGGAGCAGTACTTC; CDR3: CASSQDLSGEQYF
J: TRBJ1-1; V: TRBV27; D: -; size: -; DNA: TGTGCCAGCAGTCTGGGTCGAGCGCTGAACACTGAAGCTTTCTTT; CDR3: CASSLGRALNTEAFF
J: TRBJ2-2; V: TRBV19; D: -; size: -; DNA: TGTGCCAGTAGTATCCAGGGGTGGGCCACCGGGGAGCTGTTTTTT; CDR3: CASSIQGWATGELFF
J: TRBJ2-1; V: TRBV4-1; D: TRBD2; size: many; DNA: TGCGCCAGCAGCCCTGGACTAGCGGGAGCCAGGGGAGTCCACAATGAGCAGTTCTTC; CDR3: CASSPGLAGARGVHNEQFF
J: TRBJ2-2; V: TRBV11-2; D: -; size: many; DNA: TGTGCCAGCGCAAAAGACAGGCTTAACACCGGGGAGCTGTTTTTT; CDR3: CASAKDRLNTGELFF
J: TRBJ1-5; V: TRBV19; D: -; size: few; DNA: TGTGCCAGTACCCTCCGGTGGGGCAGGGGTGGCAATCAGCCCCAGCATTTT; CDR3: CASTLRWGRGGNQPQHF
J: TRBJ2-1; V: TRBV19; D: -; size: -; DNA: TGTGCCAGTAGGTCCCTGAGCTCCTACAATGAGCAGTTCTTC; CDR3: CASRSLSSYNEQFF
J: TRBJ2-1; V: TRBV20-1; D: TRBD2; size: -; DNA: TGCAGTGCTCCGCCGGGACTAGCGGGAGGGAGATATAGTGAGCAGTTCTTC; CDR3: CSAPPGLAGGRYSEQFF
J: TRBJ2-3; V: TRBV24-1; D: -; size: -; DNA: TGTGCCACCAGTGATGGTTCAGGCATGTTAGCAGATACGCAGTATTTT; CDR3: CATSDGSGMLADTQYF
J: TRBJ1-3; V: TRBV30; D: -; size: many; DNA: TGTGCCTGGAGTCGATGGGGACTGGGATCTGGAAACACCATATATTTT; CDR3: CAWSRWGLGSGNTIYF
J: TRBJ1-1; V: TRBV19; D: -; size: few; DNA: TGTGCCAGTGCAAAAAGGGGTAACACTGAAGCTTTCTTT; CDR3: CASAKRGNTEAFF
J: TRBJ1-2; V: TRBV4-3; D: -; size: few; DNA: TGCGCCAGCAGCCTAGAAACCGGATTTGGCGGCTACACCTTC; CDR3: CASSLETGFGGYTF
J: TRBJ1-3; V: TRBV7-2; D: TRBD1; size: many; DNA: TGTGCCAGCAGCTTATTGACAGGGGGAAACACCATATATTTT; CDR3: CASSLLTGGNTIYF
J: TRBJ2-1; V: TRBV7-2; D: TRBD2; size: many; DNA: TGTGCCAGCAGCGCCGACCGGGGGGGGACTGGATACAATGAGCAGTTCTTC; CDR3: CASSADRGGTGYNEQFF
J: TRBJ2-1; V: TRBV20-1; D: -; size: -; DNA: TGCAGTGCTCTGGACTACAATGAGCAGTTCTTC; CDR3: CSALDYNEQFF
J: TRBJ2-5; V: TRBV7-2; D: -; size: -; DNA: TGTGCCAGCAGCTTATCGGCCCAAGAGACCCAGTACTTC; CDR3: CASSLSAQETQYF
J: TRBJ1-1; V: TRBV12-5; D: -; size: -; DNA: TGTGCTAGTGGTTTGGTAGTGGCCCAGCGGATGGGTGAAGCTTTCTTT; CDR3: CASGLVVAQRMGEAFF
J: TRBJ2-1; V: TRBV7-4; D: TRBD1; size: -; DNA: TGTGCCAGCAGTGTATCAACAGGGGTCGGTGAGCAGTTCTTC; CDR3: CASSVSTGVGEQFF
J: TRBJ2-7; V: TRBV28; D: -; size: -; DNA: TGTGCCAGCAGTTTCCCCTTATACGAGCAGTACTTC; CDR3: CASSFPLYEQYF